This TCR beta chain appears in the sequencing data of a study of regulatory T cells in long-lasting Graves disease. The V and J ends lost 5 bases and 3 bases respectively, with 17 bases between them. The germline V gene has CDR1 MNHEY and CDR2 SMNVEV (reference sequence). The CDR3 loop spans 15 amino acids. Time point noted: newly diagnosed GD, antithyroid drugs for less than 3 months. Construction of the TCR library relied on RNA isolated from PBMCs. Building the TCR beta libraries relied on iRepertoire HTBI primers, and CDR3 regions underwent Arm-PCR. TCRdb analysed the multiplex PCR reads with MiXCR anew, one entry per CDR3 protein. Here the sample spans approximately 560,000 distinct CDR3 sequences, 15% to 20% being singletons. This clonotype was seen at least ten times. These sequences were also reported in another study, on T cells in Graves' hyperthyroidism and ophthalmopathy. That study reports: Absent ophthalmopathy progression within 18 months defined stable Graves' hyperthyroidism. The TCR CDR3 first-round RT-PCR relied on the HTBI primer set.

The sample was peripheral blood mononuclear cells (PBMCs), taken at new diagnosis, from a patient treated with antithyroid drugs. This receptor was taken from a man aged 18-30 years with Graves disease. The J gene is TRBJ2-7, the V gene TRBV27; TRBD2 might be the D (5 bases). CDR3 nucleotides: TGTGCCAGCAGTCCTGGAGGCTCGTCAGGCTACGAGCAGTACTTC. This gives the protein CASSPGGSSGYEQYF.